The 32 T cell receptor beta chains given below trace back to one sample, sequenced in a study of cytomegalovirus exposure and HLA in healthy donors. Primers included in the PCR were 60 Vbeta and 13 Jbeta primers. The assay was immunoSEQ multiplex PCR, and TCRdb's table has in-frame clones only and misses some. This table holds about 200,000 clones, 75% to 90% found once. The source material was PBMCs. These receptor sequences come from a middle-aged woman in good health and CMV-seronegative.

The genes are TRBV2 and TRBJ1-2, with TRBD1 matching over 7 bases. V dropped 6 bases and J dropped 6; count of bases not matched to a gene: 10. The CDR3 runs 14 residues. Germline loops: CDR1 SNHLY, CDR2 FYNNEI. The CDR3: CASRGYRGSNGYTF. CDR3 bases: TGTGCCAGCAGAGGATACAGGGGATCAAATGGCTACACCTTC.

Only one count was recorded for this clone. V gene TRBV28 combines with J gene TRBJ2-6; TRBD1 is a possible D gene (6 bases). This CDR3 comprises 15 residues. The germline gives CDR1 MDHEN, CDR2 SYDVKM. Trimming stripped 7 bases from V and 0 bases from J, with 10 bases between. The CDR3 nucleotides read TGTGCCAGCACCATAGGGGGCTCTGGGGCCAACGTCCTGACTTTC. Its protein is CASTIGGSGANVLTF. Drawing the rest from reference TRBV28 and TRBJ2-6, the complete variable domain is DVKVTQSSRYLVKRTGEKVFLECVQDMDHENMFWYRQDPGLGLRLIYFSYDVKMKEKGDIPEGYSVSREKKERFSLILESASTNQTSMYLCASTIGGSGANVLTFGAGSRLTVL.

V and J are TRBV28 and TRBJ2-6; perhaps TRBD1 as D (5 bases). The CDR3 sequence is 15 residues long. Germline V gives CDR1 MDHEN, CDR2 SYDVKM. V lost 3 bases, J lost 0 bases, and 6 bases lay in between. In nucleotides, the CDR3 is TGTGCCAGCAGTTTCAGGGTCTCTGGGGCCAACGTCCTGACTTTC. This translates into CASSFRVSGANVLTF. Full variable domain (missing parts from reference TRBV28 and TRBJ2-6): DVKVTQSSRYLVKRTGEKVFLECVQDMDHENMFWYRQDPGLGLRLIYFSYDVKMKEKGDIPEGYSVSREKKERFSLILESASTNQTSMYLCASSFRVSGANVLTFGAGSRLTVL.

This chain links TRBV6-5 with TRBJ2-7; 9 bases are shared with TRBD1. Germline V CDR1 and CDR2: MNHEY, SVGAGI. The CDR3 runs 15 residues. The V and J ends lost 8 bases and 3 bases, in that order; junction bases with no gene match: 11. CDR3 in DNA: TGTGCCAGCTTCCCCGGCACAGGGGGCAACTACGAGCAGTACTTC. This translates into CASFPGTGGNYEQYF.

This chain connects TRBV7-2 to TRBJ2-5, with a possible D match to TRBD2 (5 bases). Germline CDR1 and CDR2: SGHTA and FQGNSA. CDR3 size: 11 residues. V gave up 5 bases and J gave up 13 bases, with 14 bases separating them. CDR3 nucleotide sequence: TGTGCCAGCAGCCTAGTTCGGAGGCCGTACTTC. Its translation: CASSLVRRPYF.

This clone has a handful of counts. The chain couples TRBV27 to TRBJ2-7; 9 bases are shared with TRBD1. The CDR3 covers 15 residues. V was pared by 2 bases and J by 5 bases, with 7 bases of the junction left unmatched. Germline CDR1 reads MNHEY; CDR2 reads SMNVEV (reference sequence). CDR3 DNA sequence: TGTGCCAGCAGTTTACGGTTGGGGACAGGGAACGAGCAGTACTTC. Protein: CASSLRLGTGNEQYF.

The chain is built from TRBV4-1 and TRBJ2-1; TRBD2 matches at 11 bases. Germline lookup yields CDR1 MGHRA and CDR2 YSYEKL. The junction had 13 bases not matched to a gene; V was cut back by 0 bases and J by 3 bases. The CDR3 has 20 residues. CDR3 DNA sequence: TGCGCCAGCAGCCAAGATTCAGTTATAGGTACTAGCGGGAGCTACAATGAGCAGTTCTTC. It specifies CASSQDSVIGTSGSYNEQFF.

The chain carries TRBV5-6 and TRBJ2-7; D gene ambiguous. Per germline, CDR1 SGHDT and CDR2 YYEEEE. V lost 4 bases to trimming and J lost 0 bases, with 14 bases between them. The length of the CDR3 is 15 residues. CDR3 residues: CASSTRQLISYEQYF. The DNA for the CDR3 is TGTGCCAGCAGCACCCGACAACTTATCTCCTACGAGCAGTACTTC. The full variable domain, completed using reference TRBV5-6 and TRBJ2-7, is DAGVTQSPTHLIKTRGQQVTLRCSPKSGHDTVSWYQQALGQGPQFIFQYYEEEERQRGNFPDRFSGHQFPNYSSELNVNALLLGDSALYLCASSTRQLISYEQYFGPGTRLTVT.

This clone was seen a single time. The CDR3 reads CASSLARQGYSQPQHF. The CDR3 region has the DNA TGTGCCAGCAGCTTAGCGAGGCAGGGGTACAGTCAGCCCCAGCATTTT. The chain couples TRBV7-9 to TRBJ1-5; D is possibly TRBD1 (6 bases). Germline lookup yields CDR1 SEHNR and CDR2 FQNEAQ (reference sequence). Trimming cost V 0 bases and J 6 bases, with 15 bases left between them. The CDR3 has 16 residues.

About this clone itself: The sample contains more than one DNA sequence encoding this CDR3. The rearrangement uses TRBV19 and TRBJ2-7; the match to TRBD2 covers 11 bases. V trimming: 6 bases; J trimming: 4 bases; junction bases outside the gene matches: 5. Germline V CDR1 and CDR2: LNHDA, SQIVND (reference sequence). The CDR3 is 14 amino acids. CDR3 bases: TGTGCCAGTAGCCGACTAGCGGGACCGTACGAGCAGTACTTC. Amino acid sequence: CASSRLAGPYEQYF. The entire variable domain, with the rest obtained from reference TRBV19 and TRBJ2-7, is as follows: DGGITQSPKYLFRKEGQNVTLSCEQNLNHDAMYWYRQDPGQGLRLIYYSQIVNDFQKGDIAEGYSVSREKKESFPLTVTSAQKNPTAFYLCASSRLAGPYEQYFGPGTRLTVT.

Points on this clone: This sample also contains other DNA sequences that code for the same CDR3. The chain uses TRBV30 and TRBJ1-5, with a weak D call TRBD1 (6 bases). CDR1 GTSNPN and CDR2 SVGIG come from the germline V gene (reference sequence). The CDR3 is made up of 14 amino acids. Between the trimmed V and J ends, which lost 3 bases and 3 bases, there was a span of 12 bases. The CDR3 reads CAWSRDTDNQPQHF. As DNA, the CDR3 is TGTGCCTGGAGCCGGGACACCGACAATCAGCCCCAGCATTTT.

The J gene is TRBJ2-5, the V gene TRBV7-9; 10 bases align to TRBD1. Trimming removed 6 bases from V and 2 bases from J; junction bases left unmatched: 6. The CDR3 loop spans 15 amino acids. Germline CDR1 is SEHNR and CDR2 is FQNEAQ (reference sequence). The CDR3 DNA reads as TGTGCCAGCAGACGACAGGGGGCACCACAAGAGACCCAGTACTTC. As protein: CASRRQGAPQETQYF.

The chain couples TRBV5-1 to TRBJ2-1; 8 positions agree with TRBD2. The CDR3 is 16 residues long. Germline CDR1 and CDR2: SGHRS and YFSETQ. The junction had 6 bases not matched to a gene; V was cut back by 0 bases and J by 4 bases. The CDR3 loop reads CASSLEERGMYNEQFF. The CDR3 DNA follows: TGCGCCAGCAGCTTGGAAGAGCGGGGGATGTACAATGAGCAGTTCTTC.

The genes are TRBV5-1 and TRBJ2-7; D is possibly TRBD2 (6 bases). V lost 0 bases and J 0 bases, leaving 10 bases between the germline ends. This CDR3 region has 15 residues. Per germline, CDR1 SGHRS and CDR2 YFSETQ. This chain's CDR3 is CASSLEGSGSYEQYF. CDR3 nucleotide sequence: TGCGCCAGCAGCTTGGAGGGTAGCGGCTCCTACGAGCAGTACTTC.

The rearrangement links TRBV30 to TRBJ2-3; 12 bases align to TRBD2. V lost 0 bases, J lost 6 bases, and 10 bases stayed unmatched. CDR1 is GTSNPN, CDR2 SVGIG, per germline (reference sequence). The CDR3 totals 17 residues. Written as DNA, the CDR3 is TGTGCCTGGAGTGTAGCGCTAGCGGGAGGGCCCTCGGATACGCAGTATTTT. Its translation is CAWSVALAGGPSDTQYF.

This sequence joins TRBV9 and TRBJ2-7; 9 bases map to TRBD2. Losses at the gene ends were 0 bases for V and 3 bases for J; bases not matched to a gene: 7. Looked up from germline, CDR1 is SGDLS and CDR2 is YYNGEE. The CDR3 totals 16 residues. The chain's CDR3 is CASSVASASGIYEQYF. The CDR3 DNA reads TGTGCCAGCAGCGTAGCTTCTGCTAGCGGGATCTACGAGCAGTACTTC.

This chain uses TRBV30 with TRBJ2-1; D may be TRBD2 (6 bases). V lost 4 bases to trimming and J lost 7 bases, with 17 bases between them. CDR3 length equals 14 residues. Germline-derived CDR1 and CDR2 are GTSNPN and SVGIG (reference sequence). The CDR3 sequence is CAWNTGTGTNEQFF. DNA of the CDR3: TGTGCCTGGAACACGGGGACTGGGACTAATGAGCAGTTCTTC.

The genes are TRBV10-2 and TRBJ2-7; D perhaps matches TRBD1 (6 bases). Germline V gene lookup returns CDR1 WSHSY and CDR2 SAAADI. Trimming cost V 2 bases and J 3 bases, with 8 bases left between them. The CDR3 length is 13 residues. In DNA form, the CDR3 reads TGCGCCAGCAGTGAGACCAGGGGCTACGAGCAGTACTTC. It translates to CASSETRGYEQYF.

V and J are TRBV7-9 and TRBJ1-1, with a possible D match to TRBD1 (6 bases). V lost 5 bases, J lost 4 bases, and 17 bases lay in between. CDR3 size: 15 residues. Germline values: CDR1 SEHNR, CDR2 FQNEAQ (reference sequence). The chain's CDR3 is CASSLTGTAGTEAFF. The CDR3 nucleotides are TGTGCCAGCAGCCTAACAGGGACCGCGGGCACTGAAGCTTTCTTT.

DNA for the CDR3: TGCAGTGTACTCGAGGACAGCGAGCAGTACTTC. Its protein is CSVLEDSEQYF. This chain uses TRBV20-1 with TRBJ2-7, with a possible D match to TRBD1 (6 bases). Germline CDR1 is DFQATT and CDR2 is SNEGSKA (reference sequence). The V end lost 7 bases, the J end lost 6 bases, and 13 bases lay between the germline ends. The CDR3 contains 11 residues.

The chain links TRBV27 to TRBJ2-7, with D maybe TRBD1 (5 bases). The germline V and J ends were trimmed by 7 bases and 2 bases, with 6 bases remaining between them. The germline gives CDR1 MNHEY, CDR2 SMNVEV (reference sequence). This CDR3 has 11 residues. The CDR3 bases are TGTGCCAGCATGGACACCTACGAGCAGTACTTC. Translated, it gives CASMDTYEQYF.

J is TRBJ1-1 and V is TRBV5-6; tentative D call: TRBD1 (6 bases). This CDR3 is 14 amino acids long. The germline V gene encodes CDR1 SGHDT and CDR2 YYEEEE. The V end was cut by 0 bases, the J end by 10 bases, with 16 bases between. The CDR3 is CASSLVGRGALAFF. The CDR3 DNA sequence: TGTGCCAGCAGCTTGGTTGGTCGGGGGGCCTTAGCTTTCTTT.

This clone was observed a handful of times. This sequence joins TRBV5-5 and TRBJ2-6; D unclear. With 2 bases removed from V and 4 bases from J, the gap between germline ends came to 7 bases. The CDR3 contains 14 residues. Per germline, CDR1 SGHKS and CDR2 YYEKEE (reference sequence). The CDR3 loop reads CASSLGAGANVLTF. In nucleotides, the CDR3 is TGTGCCAGCAGCTTAGGAGCGGGGGCCAACGTCCTGACTTTC. Complete variable domain (other parts from reference TRBV5-5 and TRBJ2-6): DAGVTQSPTHLIKTRGQQVTLRCSPISGHKSVSWYQQVLGQGPQFIFQYYEKEERGRGNFPDRFSARQFPNYSSELNVNALLLGDSALYLCASSLGAGANVLTFGAGSRLTVL.

V and J are TRBV19 and TRBJ2-3; D unresolved. V was cut by 5 bases and J by 9 bases, with 12 bases left in between. There are 12 residues in the CDR3. Germline V gene data show CDR1 as LNHDA and CDR2 as SQIVND (reference sequence). The chain's CDR3 is CASSERGMTQYF. DNA of the CDR3: TGTGCCAGTAGTGAGCGCGGAATGACGCAGTATTTT.

CDR3 sequence (DNA): TGTGCCAGTAGTCCTGTTCTGACTAATGAAAAACTGTTTTTT. Its protein is CASSPVLTNEKLFF. This sequence joins TRBV19 and TRBJ1-4; D not certain. Germline CDR1 is LNHDA and CDR2 is SQIVND (reference sequence). V was shortened by 5 bases and J by 2 bases, with 9 bases between the two germline ends. This CDR3 has 14 amino acids.

Only one count was recorded for this clone. The chain carries TRBV7-3 and TRBJ2-2; D remains unclear. Trimming pared 3 bases from V and 7 bases from J, leaving 12 bases between. Germline V CDR1 and CDR2: SGHTA, FQGTGA. The CDR3 runs 14 residues. The CDR3 loop is CASSFQPTVGELFF. The CDR3 DNA reads as TGTGCCAGCAGCTTCCAACCCACGGTCGGGGAGCTGTTTTTT.

The rearrangement links TRBV4-1 to TRBJ2-1; 7 nucleotides match TRBD1. Trimming cost V 4 bases and J 6 bases; bases outside gene matches: 15. Germline CDR1 is MGHRA and CDR2 is YSYEKL. The CDR3 length is 17 residues. CDR3 DNA sequence: TGCGCCAGCAGCCGATCGGGGTCGGCGCCAGGGGGCAATGAGCAGTTCTTC. Amino acids: CASSRSGSAPGGNEQFF.

This CDR3 reads CASRRVAGDNEQFF. The CDR3 DNA reads TGTGCCAGCAGGCGGGTAGCGGGGGACAATGAGCAGTTCTTC. The V call is TRBV6-1, the J call TRBJ2-1; 9 bases agree with TRBD2. The CDR3 is 14 amino acids. Germline trimming cut 6 bases from V and 5 bases from J; bases unmatched to any gene: 5. The germline CDR1 and CDR2 sequences are MNHNS and SASEGT.

This clone was found once. The chain recombines TRBV6-5 with TRBJ2-1; 9 bases are a match to TRBD2. The CDR3 spans 16 residues. The V segment lost 2 bases and the J segment 3 bases; nucleotides outside the gene matches: 5. CDR1 is MNHEY, CDR2 SVGAGI, per germline. CDR3 sequence (DNA): TGTGCCAGCAGTTACCATAAGCGGGAGGACTACAATGAGCAGTTCTTC. It is translated as CASSYHKREDYNEQFF.

This clone was seen a few times. V and J are TRBV18 and TRBJ2-7; perhaps TRBD1 as D (5 bases). Germline V gene data show CDR1 as KGHSH and CDR2 as LQKENI. V was trimmed by 3 bases and J by 1 base, leaving 7 bases between them. This CDR3 contains 13 residues. CDR3 sequence (DNA): TGTGCCAGCTCACCCGACAGTTCCTACGAGCAGTACTTC. This sequence encodes CASSPDSSYEQYF.

The chain carries TRBV30 and TRBJ1-5; 8 bases are a match to TRBD1. V gave up 1 base and J gave up 7 bases; unmatched junction bases: 6. CDR3 length: 14 residues. Germline V gene sequence: CDR1 GTSNPN, CDR2 SVGIG (reference sequence). The CDR3 region is CAWSASGTGQPQHF. The CDR3 region has the DNA TGTGCCTGGAGTGCCTCCGGGACAGGCCAGCCCCAGCATTTT.

This chain links TRBV30 with TRBJ2-1; D unresolved. Germline-derived CDR1 and CDR2 are GTSNPN and SVGIG (reference sequence). The CDR3 runs to 12 residues. The V end lost 2 bases, the J end lost 6 bases, and 8 bases lay between the germline ends. The CDR3 DNA reads as TGTGCCTGGAGTATCGTTTTCAATGAGCAGTTCTTC. This gives the protein CAWSIVFNEQFF.